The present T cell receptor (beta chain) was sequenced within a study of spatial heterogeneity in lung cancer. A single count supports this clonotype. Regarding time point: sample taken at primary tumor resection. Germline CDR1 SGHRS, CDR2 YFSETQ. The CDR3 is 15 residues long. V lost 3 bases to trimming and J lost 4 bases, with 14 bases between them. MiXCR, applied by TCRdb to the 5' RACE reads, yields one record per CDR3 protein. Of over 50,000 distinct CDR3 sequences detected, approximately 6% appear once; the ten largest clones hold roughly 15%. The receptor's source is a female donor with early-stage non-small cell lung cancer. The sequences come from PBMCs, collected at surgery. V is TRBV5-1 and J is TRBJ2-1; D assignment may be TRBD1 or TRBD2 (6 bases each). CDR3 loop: CASSSYREEYNEQFF. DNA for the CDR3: TGCGCCAGCAGCTCGTACAGGGAGGAGTACAATGAGCAGTTCTTC. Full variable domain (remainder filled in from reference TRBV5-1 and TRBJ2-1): KAGVTQTPRYLIKTRGQQVTLSCSPISGHRSVSWYQQTPGQGLQFLFEYFSETQRNKGNFPGRFSGRQFSNSRSEMNVSTLELGDSALYLCASSSYREEYNEQFFGPGTRLTVL.